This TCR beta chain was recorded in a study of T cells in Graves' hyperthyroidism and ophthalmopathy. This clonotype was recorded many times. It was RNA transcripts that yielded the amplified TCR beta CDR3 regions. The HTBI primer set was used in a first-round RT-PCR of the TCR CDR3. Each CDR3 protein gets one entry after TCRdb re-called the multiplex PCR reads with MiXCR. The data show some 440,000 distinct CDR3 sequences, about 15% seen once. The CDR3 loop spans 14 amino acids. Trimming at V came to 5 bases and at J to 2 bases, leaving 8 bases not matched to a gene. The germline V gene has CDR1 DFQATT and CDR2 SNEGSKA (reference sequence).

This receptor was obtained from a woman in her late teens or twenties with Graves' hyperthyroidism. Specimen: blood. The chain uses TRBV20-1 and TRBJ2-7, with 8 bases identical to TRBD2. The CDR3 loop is CSAPSGSYPYEQYF. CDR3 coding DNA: TGCAGTGCTCCAAGCGGGAGCTACCCCTACGAGCAGTACTTC.